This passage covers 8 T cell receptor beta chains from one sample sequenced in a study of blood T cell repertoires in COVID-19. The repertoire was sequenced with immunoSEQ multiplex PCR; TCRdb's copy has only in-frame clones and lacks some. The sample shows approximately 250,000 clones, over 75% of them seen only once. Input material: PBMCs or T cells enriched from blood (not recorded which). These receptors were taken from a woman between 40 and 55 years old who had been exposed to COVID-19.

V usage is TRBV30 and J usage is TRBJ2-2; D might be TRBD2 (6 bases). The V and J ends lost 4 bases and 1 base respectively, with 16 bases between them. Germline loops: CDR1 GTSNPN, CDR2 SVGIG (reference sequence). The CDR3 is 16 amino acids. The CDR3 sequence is CAWKLRGRENTGELFF. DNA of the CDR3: TGTGCCTGGAAATTAAGAGGGCGGGAGAACACCGGGGAGCTGTTTTTT.

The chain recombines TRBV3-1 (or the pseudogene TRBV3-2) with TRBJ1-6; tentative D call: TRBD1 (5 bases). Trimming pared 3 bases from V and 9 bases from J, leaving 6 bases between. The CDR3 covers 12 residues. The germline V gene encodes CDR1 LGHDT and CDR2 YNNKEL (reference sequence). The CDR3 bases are TGTGCCAGCAGCCACCAGGGTTCACCCCTCCACTTT. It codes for CASSHQGSPLHF.

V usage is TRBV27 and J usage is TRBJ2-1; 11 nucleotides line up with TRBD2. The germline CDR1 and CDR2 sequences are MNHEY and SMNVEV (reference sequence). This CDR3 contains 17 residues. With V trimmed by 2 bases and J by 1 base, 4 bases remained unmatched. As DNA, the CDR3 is TGTGCCAGCAGTTTACTAGCGGGAGGCCTTTCCTACAATGAGCAGTTCTTC. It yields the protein CASSLLAGGLSYNEQFF.

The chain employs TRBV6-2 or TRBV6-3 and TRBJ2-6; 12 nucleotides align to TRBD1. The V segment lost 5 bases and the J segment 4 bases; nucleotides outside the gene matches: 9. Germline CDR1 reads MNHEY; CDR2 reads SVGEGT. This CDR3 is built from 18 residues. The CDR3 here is CASSDEGQGASGANVLTF. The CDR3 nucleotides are TGTGCCAGCAGTGACGAGGGACAGGGGGCGTCCGGGGCCAACGTCCTGACTTTC.

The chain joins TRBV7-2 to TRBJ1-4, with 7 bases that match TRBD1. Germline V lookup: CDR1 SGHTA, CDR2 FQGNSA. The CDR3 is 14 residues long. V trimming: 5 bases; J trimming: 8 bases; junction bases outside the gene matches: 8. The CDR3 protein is CASSGQAREEKLFF. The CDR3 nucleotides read TGTGCCAGCAGCGGACAGGCCAGGGAGGAAAAACTGTTTTTT.

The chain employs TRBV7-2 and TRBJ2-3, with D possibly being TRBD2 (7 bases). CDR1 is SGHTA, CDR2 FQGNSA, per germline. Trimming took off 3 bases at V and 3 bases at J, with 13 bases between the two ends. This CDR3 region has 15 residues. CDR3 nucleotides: TGTGCCAGCAGCTTTTTGCGGGGGCGGACAGATACGCAGTATTTT. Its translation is CASSFLRGRTDTQYF.

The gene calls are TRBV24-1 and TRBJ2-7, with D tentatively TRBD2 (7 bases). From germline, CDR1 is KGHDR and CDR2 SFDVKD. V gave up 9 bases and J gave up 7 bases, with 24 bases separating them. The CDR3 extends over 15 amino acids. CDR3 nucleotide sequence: TGTGCCACCGGGAGCGACAGGTCGGGGCGGGAGGAGCAGTACGTC. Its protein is CATGSDRSGREEQYV.

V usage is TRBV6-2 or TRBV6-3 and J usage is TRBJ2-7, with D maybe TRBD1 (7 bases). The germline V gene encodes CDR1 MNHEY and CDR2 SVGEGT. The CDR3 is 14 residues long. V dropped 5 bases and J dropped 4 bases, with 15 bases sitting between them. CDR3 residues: CASSDGGGRYEQYF. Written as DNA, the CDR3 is TGTGCCAGCAGTGACGGAGGGGGCAGGTACGAGCAGTACTTC.